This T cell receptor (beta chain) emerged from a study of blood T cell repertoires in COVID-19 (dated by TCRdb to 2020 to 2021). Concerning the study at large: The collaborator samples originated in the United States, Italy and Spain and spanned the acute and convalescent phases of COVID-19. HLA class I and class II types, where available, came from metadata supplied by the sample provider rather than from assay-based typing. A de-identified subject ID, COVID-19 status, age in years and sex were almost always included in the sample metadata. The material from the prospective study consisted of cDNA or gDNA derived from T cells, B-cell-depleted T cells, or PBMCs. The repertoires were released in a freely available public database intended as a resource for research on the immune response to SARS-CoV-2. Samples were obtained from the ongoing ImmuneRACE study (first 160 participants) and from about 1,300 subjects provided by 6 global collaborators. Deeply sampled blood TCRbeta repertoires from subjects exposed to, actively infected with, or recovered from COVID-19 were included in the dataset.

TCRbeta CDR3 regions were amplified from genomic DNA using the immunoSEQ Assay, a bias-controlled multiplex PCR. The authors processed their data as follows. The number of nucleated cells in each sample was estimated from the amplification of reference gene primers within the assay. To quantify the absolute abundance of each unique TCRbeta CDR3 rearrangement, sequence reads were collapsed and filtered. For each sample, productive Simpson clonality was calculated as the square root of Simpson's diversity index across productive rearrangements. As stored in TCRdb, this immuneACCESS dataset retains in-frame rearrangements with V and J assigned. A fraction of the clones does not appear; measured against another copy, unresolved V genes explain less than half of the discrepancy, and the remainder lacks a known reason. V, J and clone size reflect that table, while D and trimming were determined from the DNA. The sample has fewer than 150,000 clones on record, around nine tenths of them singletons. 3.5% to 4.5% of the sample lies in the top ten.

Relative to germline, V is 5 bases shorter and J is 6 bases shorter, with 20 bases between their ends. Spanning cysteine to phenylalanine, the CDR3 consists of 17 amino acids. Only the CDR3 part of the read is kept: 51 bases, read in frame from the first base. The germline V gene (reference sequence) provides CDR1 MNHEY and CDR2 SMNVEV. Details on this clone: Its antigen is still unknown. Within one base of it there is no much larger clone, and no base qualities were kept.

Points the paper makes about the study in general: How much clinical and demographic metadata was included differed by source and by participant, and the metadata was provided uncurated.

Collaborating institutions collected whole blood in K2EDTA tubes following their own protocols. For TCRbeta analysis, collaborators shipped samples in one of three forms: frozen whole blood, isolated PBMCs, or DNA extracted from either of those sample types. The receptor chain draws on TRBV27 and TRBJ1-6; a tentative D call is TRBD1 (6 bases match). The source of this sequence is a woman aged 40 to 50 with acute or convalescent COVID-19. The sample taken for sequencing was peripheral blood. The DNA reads TGTGCCAGCAGTCCCACAGGGCCAGTAAGGTTTAATTCACCCCTCCACTTT. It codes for CASSPTGPVRFNSPLHF.